This record concerns one T cell receptor (beta chain) sequence. The antigen remains undetermined. These data come from a study of cytomegalovirus exposure and HLA in healthy donors. This CDR3 comprises 13 residues. V lost 1 base and J 1 base, leaving 5 bases between the germline ends. Per the germline V gene, CDR1 is SGHRS and CDR2 is YFSETQ. The PCR was carried out with 60 Vbeta primers and 13 Jbeta primers. Assay: immunoSEQ multiplex PCR; the TCRdb copy retains only in-frame clones and omits some. This listing includes 110,000 to 150,000 clones. The study, taken as a whole, reports: The authors confirmed in vitro that three CMV-associated chains were specific for CMV antigens. Presence/absence analyses treated sequencing depth as roughly uniform across donors. A later analysis linked a missense DCLRE1C variant to TCR beta V- and J-gene trimming.

Sequencing was done on a sample of PBMCs. The TCR was taken from a male donor in good health and CMV-seronegative. J is TRBJ1-1 and V is TRBV5-1, with a weak D call TRBD1 (5 bases). The CDR3 protein is CASSLRGNTEAFF. In DNA, the CDR3 is TGCGCCAGCAGCTTGAGGGGGAACACTGAAGCTTTCTTT.